This T cell receptor beta chain was captured by sequencing in a study of OX40 agonist ivuxolimab in advanced cancers. Across the whole study: In this cohort, patients received ivuxolimab, an agonistic anti-OX40 (CD134) antibody. Therapy given before enrollment (anti-PD-1, anti-PD-L1 or anti-CTLA-4) was allowed, and 40% had some.

Only in-frame clones appear in the TCRdb table, and some are missing; sequencing was by immunoSEQ multiplex PCR. The sample lists some 99,000 clones; roughly 91% were seen once. The J segment lost 3 bases and the V segment lost 9 bases, leaving 16 bases of the junction unmatched. This CDR3 has 16 amino acids. The germline CDR1 and CDR2 sequences are MRHNA and SNTAGT. The sample in question was CD4+ or CD8+ T cells sorted from blood, obtained in a trial of the OX40 agonist ivuxolimab. The rearrangement joins TRBV6-4 to TRBJ1-2; 7 bases agree with TRBD1. The receptor was derived from an adult with an advanced solid tumor such as melanoma, head and neck, liver or kidney cancer. The CDR3 DNA sequence: TGTGCCAGTATGGGACAGCCGACGCCAGCGGACTATGGCTACACCTTC. Translated, it gives CASMGQPTPADYGYTF.